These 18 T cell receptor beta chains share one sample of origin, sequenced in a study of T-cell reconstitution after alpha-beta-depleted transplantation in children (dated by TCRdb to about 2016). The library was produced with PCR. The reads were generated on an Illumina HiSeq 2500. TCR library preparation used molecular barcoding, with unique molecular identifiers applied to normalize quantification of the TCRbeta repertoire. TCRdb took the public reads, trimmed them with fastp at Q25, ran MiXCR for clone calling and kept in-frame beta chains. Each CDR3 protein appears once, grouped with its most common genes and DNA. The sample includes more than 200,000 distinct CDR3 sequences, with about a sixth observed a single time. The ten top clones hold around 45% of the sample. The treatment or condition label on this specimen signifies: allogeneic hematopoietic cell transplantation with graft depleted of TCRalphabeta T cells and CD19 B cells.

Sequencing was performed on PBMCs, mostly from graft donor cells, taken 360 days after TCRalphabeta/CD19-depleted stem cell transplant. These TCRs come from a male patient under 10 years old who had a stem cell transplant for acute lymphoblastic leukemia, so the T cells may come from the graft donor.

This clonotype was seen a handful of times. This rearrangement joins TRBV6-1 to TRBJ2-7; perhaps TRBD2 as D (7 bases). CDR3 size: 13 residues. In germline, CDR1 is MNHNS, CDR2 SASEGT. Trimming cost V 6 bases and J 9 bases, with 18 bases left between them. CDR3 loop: CASRRRREGVQYF. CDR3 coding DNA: TGTGCCAGCAGACGAAGAAGGGAGGGGGTGCAGTACTTC.

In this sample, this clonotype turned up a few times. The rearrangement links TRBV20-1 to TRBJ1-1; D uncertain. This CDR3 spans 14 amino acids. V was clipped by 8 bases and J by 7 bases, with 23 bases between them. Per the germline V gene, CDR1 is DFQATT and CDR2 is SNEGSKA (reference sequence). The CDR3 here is CSMPPTGYKVEAFF. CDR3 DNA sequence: TGCAGTATGCCCCCCACTGGCTATAAGGTTGAAGCTTTCTTT.

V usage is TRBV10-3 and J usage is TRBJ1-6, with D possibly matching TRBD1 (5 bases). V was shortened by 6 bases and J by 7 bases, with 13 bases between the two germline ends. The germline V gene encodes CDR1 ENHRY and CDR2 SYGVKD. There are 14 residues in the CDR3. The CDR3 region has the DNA TGTGCCATCAGCCCTACGCGGGGGAATTCACCCCTCCACTTT. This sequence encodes CAISPTRGNSPLHF.

CDR3 nucleotides: TGTGCCAGCAGCTTAGAGGGCCTAGCGGGGGGGCGGAGTGAGCAGTTCTTC. Amino acid sequence: CASSLEGLAGGRSEQFF. This chain links TRBV11-2 with TRBJ2-1, with 12 nucleotides matching TRBD2. The CDR3 sequence is 17 residues long. From germline, CDR1 is SGHAT and CDR2 FQNNGV. The junction had 9 bases not matched to a gene; V was cut back by 0 bases and J by 9 bases.

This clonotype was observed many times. CDR3 sequence: CAISARGIHEQYF. CDR3 DNA sequence: TGTGCCATCAGTGCCCGTGGCATCCACGAGCAGTACTTC. This sequence joins TRBV10-3 and TRBJ2-7; D is uncertain. Trimming removed 4 bases from V and 5 bases from J, with 12 bases in between. This CDR3 region has 13 residues. The germline V gene has CDR1 ENHRY and CDR2 SYGVKD.

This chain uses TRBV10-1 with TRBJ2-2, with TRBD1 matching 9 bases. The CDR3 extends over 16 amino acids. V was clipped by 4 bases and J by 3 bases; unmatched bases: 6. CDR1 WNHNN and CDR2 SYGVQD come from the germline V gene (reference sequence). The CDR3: CASSGPGTGHTGELFF. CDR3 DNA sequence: TGCGCCAGCAGTGGCCCCGGGACAGGGCACACCGGGGAGCTGTTTTTT.

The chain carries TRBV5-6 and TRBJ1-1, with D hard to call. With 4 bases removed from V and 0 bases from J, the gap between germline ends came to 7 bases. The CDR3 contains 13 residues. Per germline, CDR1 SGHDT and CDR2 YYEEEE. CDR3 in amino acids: CASSRLMNTEAFF. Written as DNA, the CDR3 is TGTGCCAGCAGCCGTTTGATGAACACTGAAGCTTTCTTT.

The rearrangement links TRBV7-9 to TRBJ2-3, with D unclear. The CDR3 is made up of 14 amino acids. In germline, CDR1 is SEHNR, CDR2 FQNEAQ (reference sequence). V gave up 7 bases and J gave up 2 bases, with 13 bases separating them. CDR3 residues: CASNIDGDTDTQYF. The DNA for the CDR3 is TGTGCCAGCAACATCGACGGAGACACAGATACGCAGTATTTT.

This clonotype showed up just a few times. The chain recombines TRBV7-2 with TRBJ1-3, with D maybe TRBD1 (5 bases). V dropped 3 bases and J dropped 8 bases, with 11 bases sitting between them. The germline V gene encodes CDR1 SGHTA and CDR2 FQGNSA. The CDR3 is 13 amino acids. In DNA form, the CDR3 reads TGTGCCAGCAGCTTTTTGGGGGGGGACACCATATATTTT. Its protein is CASSFLGGDTIYF.

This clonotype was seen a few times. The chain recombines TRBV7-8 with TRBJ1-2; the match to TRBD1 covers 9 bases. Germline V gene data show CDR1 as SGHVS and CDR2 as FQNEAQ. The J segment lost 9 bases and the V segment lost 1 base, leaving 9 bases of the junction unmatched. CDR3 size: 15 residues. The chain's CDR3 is CASSLDGTGLTSYTF. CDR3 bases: TGTGCCAGCAGCTTAGATGGGACAGGGTTGACGAGCTACACCTTC.

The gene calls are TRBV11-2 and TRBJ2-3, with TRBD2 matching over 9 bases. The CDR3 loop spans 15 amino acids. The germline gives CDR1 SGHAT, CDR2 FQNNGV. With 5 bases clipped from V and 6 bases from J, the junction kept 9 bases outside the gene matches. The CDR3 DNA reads TGTGCCAGCAGCCCCGGCGGGGGGGGCGGGGATACGCAGTATTTT. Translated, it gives CASSPGGGGGDTQYF.

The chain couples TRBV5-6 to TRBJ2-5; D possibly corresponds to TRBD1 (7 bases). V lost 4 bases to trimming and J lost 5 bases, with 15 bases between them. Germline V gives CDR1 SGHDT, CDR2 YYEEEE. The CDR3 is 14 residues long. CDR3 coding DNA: TGTGCCAGCAGCGAATCAGGGGGGAGGGAGACCCAGTACTTC. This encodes CASSESGGRETQYF.

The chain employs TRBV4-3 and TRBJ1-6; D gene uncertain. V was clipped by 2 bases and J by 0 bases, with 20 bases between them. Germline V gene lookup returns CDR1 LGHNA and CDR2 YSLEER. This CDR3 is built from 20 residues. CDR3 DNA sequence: TGCGCCAGCAGCCAAATGAACCCGCGGGAGTTTAGCTCCTATAATTCACCCCTCCACTTT. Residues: CASSQMNPREFSSYNSPLHF.

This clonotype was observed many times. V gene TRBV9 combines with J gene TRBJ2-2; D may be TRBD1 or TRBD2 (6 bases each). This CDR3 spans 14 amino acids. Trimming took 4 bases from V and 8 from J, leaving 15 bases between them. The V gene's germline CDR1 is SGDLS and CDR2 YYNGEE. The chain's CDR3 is CASSLRGGQGELFF. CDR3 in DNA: TGTGCCAGCAGCCTCCGAGGGGGGCAGGGGGAGCTGTTTTTT.

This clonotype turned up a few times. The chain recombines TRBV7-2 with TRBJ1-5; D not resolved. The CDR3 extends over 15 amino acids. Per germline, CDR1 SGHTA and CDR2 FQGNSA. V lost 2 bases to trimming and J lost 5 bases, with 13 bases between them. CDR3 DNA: TGTGCCAGCAGCTTATCCCCGAACCGGGATCAGCCCCAGCATTTT. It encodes CASSLSPNRDQPQHF.

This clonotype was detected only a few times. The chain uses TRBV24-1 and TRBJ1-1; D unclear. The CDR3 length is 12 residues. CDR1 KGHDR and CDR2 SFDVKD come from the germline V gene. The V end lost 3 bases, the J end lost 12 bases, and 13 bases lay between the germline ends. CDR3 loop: CATSDPPRGTFF. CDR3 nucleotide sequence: TGTGCCACCAGTGATCCGCCTAGAGGGACTTTCTTT.

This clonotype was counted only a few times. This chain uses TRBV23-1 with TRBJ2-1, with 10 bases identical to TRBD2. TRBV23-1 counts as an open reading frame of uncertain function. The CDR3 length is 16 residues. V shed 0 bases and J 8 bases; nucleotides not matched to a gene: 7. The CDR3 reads CASSQSELAGVDEQFF. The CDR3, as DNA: TGCGCCAGCAGTCAATCAGAGCTAGCGGGAGTTGATGAGCAGTTCTTC.

The DNA for the CDR3 is TGCAGCGAGTGGACAGGGCACCTCAATGAGCAGTTCTTC. This translates into CSEWTGHLNEQFF. V and J are TRBV29-1 and TRBJ2-1; 8 bases line up with TRBD1. The V gene end was trimmed by 7 bases and the J gene end by 6 bases; junction bases not matched to a gene: 8. CDR3 length: 13 residues. Germline V CDR1 and CDR2: SQVTM, ANQGSEA.